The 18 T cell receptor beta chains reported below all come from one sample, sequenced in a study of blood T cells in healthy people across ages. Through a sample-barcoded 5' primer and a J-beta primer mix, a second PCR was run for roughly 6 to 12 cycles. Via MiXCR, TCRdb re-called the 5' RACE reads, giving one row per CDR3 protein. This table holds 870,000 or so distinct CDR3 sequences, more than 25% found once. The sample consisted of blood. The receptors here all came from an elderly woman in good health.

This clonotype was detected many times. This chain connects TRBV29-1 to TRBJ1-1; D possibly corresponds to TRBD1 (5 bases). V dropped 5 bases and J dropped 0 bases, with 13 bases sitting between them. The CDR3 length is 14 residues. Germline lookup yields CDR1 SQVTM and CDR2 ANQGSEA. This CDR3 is CSVQRGRVNTEAFF. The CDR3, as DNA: TGCAGCGTTCAAAGGGGCAGGGTGAACACTGAAGCTTTCTTT.

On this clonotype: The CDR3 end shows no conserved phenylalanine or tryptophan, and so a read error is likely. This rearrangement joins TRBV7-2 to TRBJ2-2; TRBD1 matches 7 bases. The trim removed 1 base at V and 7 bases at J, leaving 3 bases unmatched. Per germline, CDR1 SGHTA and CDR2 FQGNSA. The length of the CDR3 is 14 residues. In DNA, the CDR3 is TGTGCCAGCAGCTTAGAACAGGGGATCGGGGAGCTGTTTGTT. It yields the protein CASSLEQGIGELFV.

The CDR3 region is CASRLAGGTSNEQFF. As DNA, the CDR3 is TGCGCCAGCAGATTAGCGGGGGGAACCAGCAATGAGCAGTTCTTC. The genes are TRBV10-2 and TRBJ2-1, with TRBD2 matching 10 bases. The germline gives CDR1 WSHSY, CDR2 SAAADI. This CDR3 is built from 15 residues. With 6 bases clipped from V and 6 bases from J, the junction kept 8 bases outside the gene matches.

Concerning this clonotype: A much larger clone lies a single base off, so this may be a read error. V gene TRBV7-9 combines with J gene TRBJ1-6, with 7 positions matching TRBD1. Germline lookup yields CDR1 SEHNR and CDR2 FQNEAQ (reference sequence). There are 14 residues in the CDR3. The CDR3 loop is CVSSLSQGSSPLHF. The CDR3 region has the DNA TGTGTCAGCAGCTTATCACAGGGGTCCTCACCCCTCCACTTT.

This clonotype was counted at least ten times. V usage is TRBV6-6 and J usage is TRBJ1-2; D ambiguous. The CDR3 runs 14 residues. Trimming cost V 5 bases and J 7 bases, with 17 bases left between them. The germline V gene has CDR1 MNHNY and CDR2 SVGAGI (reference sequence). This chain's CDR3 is CASSPMGGFTGYTF. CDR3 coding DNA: TGTGCCAGCAGTCCCATGGGAGGGTTTACTGGCTACACCTTC.

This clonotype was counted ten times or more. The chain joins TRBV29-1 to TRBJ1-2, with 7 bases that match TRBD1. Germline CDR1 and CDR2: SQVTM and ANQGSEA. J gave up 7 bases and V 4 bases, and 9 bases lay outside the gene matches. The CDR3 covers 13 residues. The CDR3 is CSVAGTVPGGYTF. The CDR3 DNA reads TGCAGCGTTGCCGGGACAGTCCCGGGTGGCTACACCTTC.

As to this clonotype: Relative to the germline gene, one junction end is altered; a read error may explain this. As DNA, the CDR3 is TGTACCAGCGGTTACAAGGCGTCTAGCGCCTACGAGCAGTACTTC. Translated, it gives CTSGYKASSAYEQYF. The chain is built from TRBV6-5 and TRBJ2-7; weak D call: TRBD2 (6 bases). The CDR3 is 15 residues long. From germline, CDR1 is MNHEY and CDR2 SVGAGI.

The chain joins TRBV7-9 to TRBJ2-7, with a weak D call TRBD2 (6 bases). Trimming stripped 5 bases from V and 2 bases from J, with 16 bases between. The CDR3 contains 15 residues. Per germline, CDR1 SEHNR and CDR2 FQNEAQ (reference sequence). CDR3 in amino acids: CASSQGLDITYEQYF. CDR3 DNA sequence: TGTGCCAGCAGCCAGGGACTGGATATTACCTACGAGCAGTACTTC.

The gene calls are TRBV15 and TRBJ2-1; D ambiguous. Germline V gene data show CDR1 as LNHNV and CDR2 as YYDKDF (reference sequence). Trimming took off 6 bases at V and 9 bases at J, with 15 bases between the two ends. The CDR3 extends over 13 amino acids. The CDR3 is CATSVSRRVEQFF. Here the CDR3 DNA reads TGTGCCACCAGTGTATCCCGAAGGGTTGAGCAGTTCTTC.

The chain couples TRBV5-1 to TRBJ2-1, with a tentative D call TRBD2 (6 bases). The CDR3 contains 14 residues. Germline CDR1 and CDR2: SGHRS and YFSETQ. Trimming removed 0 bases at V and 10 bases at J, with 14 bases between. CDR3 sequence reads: CASSLGLSGREQFF. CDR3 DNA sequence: TGCGCCAGCAGCTTGGGACTTTCGGGGAGGGAGCAGTTCTTC.

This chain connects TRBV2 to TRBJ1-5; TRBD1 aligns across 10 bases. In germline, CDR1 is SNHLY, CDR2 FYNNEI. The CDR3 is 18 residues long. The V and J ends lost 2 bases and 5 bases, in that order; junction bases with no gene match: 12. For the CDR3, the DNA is TGTGCCAGCAGTGAACAGGGACTAGGACAGGGGGTTGATCAGCCCCAGCATTTT. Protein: CASSEQGLGQGVDQPQHF.

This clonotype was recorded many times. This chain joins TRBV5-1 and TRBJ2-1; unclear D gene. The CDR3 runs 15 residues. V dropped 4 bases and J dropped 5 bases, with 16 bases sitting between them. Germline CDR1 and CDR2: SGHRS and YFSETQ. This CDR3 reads CASSPIAGLNNEQFF. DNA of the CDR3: TGCGCCAGCAGCCCGATCGCCGGTCTGAACAATGAGCAGTTCTTC.

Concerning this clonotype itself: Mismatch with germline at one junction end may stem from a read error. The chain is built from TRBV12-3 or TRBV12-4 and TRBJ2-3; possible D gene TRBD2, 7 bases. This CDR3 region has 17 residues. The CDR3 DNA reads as TGTGCCAGCAGTTTAAGGGCACTAGGGGGGGGGGCAGATACGGAGTATTTT. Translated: CASSLRALGGGADTEYF.

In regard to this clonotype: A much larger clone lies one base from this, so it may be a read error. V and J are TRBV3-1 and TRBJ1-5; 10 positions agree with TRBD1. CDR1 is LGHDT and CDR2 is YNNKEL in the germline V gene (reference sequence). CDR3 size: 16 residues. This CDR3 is CANSQSGTGGNQPQHF. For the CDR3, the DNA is TGTGCCAACAGCCAATCCGGGACAGGGGGCAATCAGCCCCAGCATTTT.

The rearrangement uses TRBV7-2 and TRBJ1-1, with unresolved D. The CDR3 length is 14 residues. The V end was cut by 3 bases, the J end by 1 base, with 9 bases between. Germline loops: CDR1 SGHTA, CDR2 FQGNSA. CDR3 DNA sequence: TGTGCCAGCAGCTTGGGCCCCCCGAACACTGAAGCTTTCTTT. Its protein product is CASSLGPPNTEAFF.

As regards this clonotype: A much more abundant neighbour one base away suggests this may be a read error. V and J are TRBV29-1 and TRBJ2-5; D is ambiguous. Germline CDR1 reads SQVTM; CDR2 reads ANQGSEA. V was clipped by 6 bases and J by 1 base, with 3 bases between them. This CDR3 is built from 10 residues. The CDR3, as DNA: TGCAGCGTGTCCCAAGAGACCCAGTACTTC. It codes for CSVSQETQYF.

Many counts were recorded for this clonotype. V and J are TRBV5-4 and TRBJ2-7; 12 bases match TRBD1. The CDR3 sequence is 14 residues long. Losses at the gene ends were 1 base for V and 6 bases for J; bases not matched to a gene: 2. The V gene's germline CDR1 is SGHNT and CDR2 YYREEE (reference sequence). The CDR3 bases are TGTGCCAGCAGCTTGAGGGACAGGGGGCGCGAGCAGTACTTC. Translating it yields CASSLRDRGREQYF. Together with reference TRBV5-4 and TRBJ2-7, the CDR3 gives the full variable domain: ETGVTQSPTHLIKTRGQQVTLRCSSQSGHNTVSWYQQALGQGPQFIFQYYREEENGRGNFPPRFSGLQFPNYSSELNVNALELDDSALYLCASSLRDRGREQYFGPGTRLTVT.

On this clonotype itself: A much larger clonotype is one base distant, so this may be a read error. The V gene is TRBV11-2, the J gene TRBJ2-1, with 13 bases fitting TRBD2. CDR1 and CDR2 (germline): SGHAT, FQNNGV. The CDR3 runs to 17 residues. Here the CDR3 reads CASSLLLAGGPYNGQFF. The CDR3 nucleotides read TGTGCCAGCAGCCTCCTACTAGCGGGGGGGCCCTACAATGGGCAGTTCTTC.